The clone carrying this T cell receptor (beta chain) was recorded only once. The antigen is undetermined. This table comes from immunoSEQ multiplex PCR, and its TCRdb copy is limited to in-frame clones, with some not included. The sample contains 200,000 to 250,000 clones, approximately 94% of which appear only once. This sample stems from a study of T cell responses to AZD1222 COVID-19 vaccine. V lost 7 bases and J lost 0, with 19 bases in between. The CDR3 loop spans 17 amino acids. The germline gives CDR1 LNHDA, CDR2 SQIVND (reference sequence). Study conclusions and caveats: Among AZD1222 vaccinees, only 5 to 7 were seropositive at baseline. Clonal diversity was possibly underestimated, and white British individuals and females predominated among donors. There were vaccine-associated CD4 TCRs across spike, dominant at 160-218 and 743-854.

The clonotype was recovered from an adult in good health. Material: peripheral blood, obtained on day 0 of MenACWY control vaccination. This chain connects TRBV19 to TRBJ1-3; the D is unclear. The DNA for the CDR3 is TGTGCCAGTACCGAGAGGTCCGGCCCGAGCTCTGGAAACACCATATATTTT. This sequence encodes CASTERSGPSSGNTIYF.